These 8 T cell receptor beta chains were all obtained from the same sample, sequenced in a study of OX40 agonist ivuxolimab in advanced cancers. TCRdb's copy holds only in-frame clones and misses some; the assay was immunoSEQ multiplex PCR. The sample has over 14,000 clones, 70% seen once. Here the sequenced sample was CD4+ or CD8+ T cells sorted from blood, taken in a trial of the OX40 agonist ivuxolimab. Receptor source: an adult with an advanced solid tumor such as melanoma, head and neck, liver or kidney cancer.

Concerning this clone itself: Other DNA sequences in the same sample also yield this CDR3. The chain couples TRBV30 to TRBJ2-7; D is undetermined. V was cut by 3 bases and J by 0 bases, with 6 bases left in between. Looked up from germline, CDR1 is GTSNPN and CDR2 is SVGIG (reference sequence). The CDR3 length is 12 residues. CDR3 in DNA: TGTGCCTGGAGCCCAACCTCCTACGAGCAGTACTTC. Residues: CAWSPTSYEQYF.

The V call is TRBV9, the J call TRBJ1-1; no firm D call. This CDR3 has 16 residues. Germline V gene data show CDR1 as SGDLS and CDR2 as YYNGEE. The V gene lost 3 bases and the J gene lost 1 base, with 16 bases spanning the gap. In DNA form, the CDR3 reads TGTGCCAGCAGCGCCCCGGACGGAAAGTGGAACACTGAAGCTTTCTTT. This codes for CASSAPDGKWNTEAFF.

The chain carries TRBV28 and TRBJ2-7; unclear D gene. V lost 5 bases, J lost 1 base, and 6 bases lay in between. Germline values: CDR1 MDHEN, CDR2 SYDVKM. CDR3 length equals 12 residues. The CDR3 DNA reads TGTGCCAGCAGTCCGGTGTCCTACGAGCAGTACTTC. It specifies CASSPVSYEQYF.

The rearrangement links TRBV4-1 to TRBJ2-2; a possible D gene is TRBD1 (6 bases). The CDR3 spans 16 residues. From germline, CDR1 is MGHRA and CDR2 YSYEKL. Trimming took off 0 bases at V and 7 bases at J, with 15 bases between the two ends. CDR3 sequence reads: CASSQEAGAGSGELFF. The CDR3 region has the DNA TGCGCCAGCAGCCAAGAAGCAGGGGCTGGAAGCGGGGAGCTGTTTTTT.

This clone was seen a few times. CDR3 region: CATSRDGDEQFF. CDR3 bases: TGTGCCACCAGCAGAGATGGTGATGAGCAGTTCTTC. The chain has TRBV15 and TRBJ2-1; D unresolved. V lost 0 bases and J 8 bases, leaving 5 bases between the germline ends. Looked up from germline, CDR1 is LNHNV and CDR2 is YYDKDF (reference sequence). The CDR3 has 12 residues. The whole variable domain, filled in from reference TRBV15 and TRBJ2-1, reads DAMVIQNPRYQVTQFGKPVTLSCSQTLNHNVMYWYQQKSSQAPKLLFHYYDKDFNNEADTPDNFQSRRPNTSFCFLDIRSPGLGDTAMYLCATSRDGDEQFFGPGTRLTVL.

The chain carries TRBV18 and TRBJ1-4; D is unresolved. Germline-derived CDR1 and CDR2 are KGHSH and LQKENI. V lost 6 bases to trimming and J lost 7 bases, with 18 bases between them. The CDR3 spans 15 residues. CDR3 nucleotides: TGTGCCAGCTCGGCTGACACCCGGGCGGGTGAAAAACTGTTTTTT. It translates to CASSADTRAGEKLFF.

The J gene is TRBJ2-1, the V gene TRBV7-2; 7 positions agree with TRBD1. The CDR3 spans 14 residues. Germline V gene data show CDR1 as SGHTA and CDR2 as FQGNSA. V was pared by 7 bases and J by 7 bases, with 10 bases of the junction left unmatched. CDR3 bases: TGTGCCAGCACCCTAGCACAGGGGATAAATGAGCAGTTCTTC. This translates into CASTLAQGINEQFF. Looking up the rest from reference TRBV7-2 and TRBJ2-1 gives the full variable domain: GAGVSQSPSNKVTEKGKDVELRCDPISGHTALYWYRQSLGQGLEFLIYFQGNSAPDKSGLPSDRFSAERTGGSVSTLTIQRTQQEDSAVYLCASTLAQGINEQFFGPGTRLTVL.

The gene calls are TRBV5-1 and TRBJ2-7; the D is unclear. There are 13 residues in the CDR3. Trimming took off 2 bases at V and 1 base at J, with 7 bases between the two ends. Germline loops: CDR1 SGHRS, CDR2 YFSETQ. CDR3 protein: CASSLAQSYEQYF. CDR3 nucleotide sequence: TGCGCCAGCAGCTTAGCGCAGTCCTACGAGCAGTACTTC.